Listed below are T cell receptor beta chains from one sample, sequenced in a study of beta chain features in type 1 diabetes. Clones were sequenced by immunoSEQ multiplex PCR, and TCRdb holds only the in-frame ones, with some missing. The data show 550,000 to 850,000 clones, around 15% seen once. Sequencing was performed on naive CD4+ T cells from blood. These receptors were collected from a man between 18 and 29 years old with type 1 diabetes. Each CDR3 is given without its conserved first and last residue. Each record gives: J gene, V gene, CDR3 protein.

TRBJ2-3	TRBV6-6	ASSSSTDTQY
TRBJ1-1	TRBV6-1	ASSTRPDTEAF
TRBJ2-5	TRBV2	ASTKGTGTEETQY
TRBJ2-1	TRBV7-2	ASSPAGGSYNEQF
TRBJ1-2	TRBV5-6	ASRSDTTIST
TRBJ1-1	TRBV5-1	ASSFAGTGGIEAF
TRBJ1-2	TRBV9	ASSRDSAAIYGYT
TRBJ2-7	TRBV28	ASSSSWTEYEQY
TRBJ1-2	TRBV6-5	ASIQTGGLNYGYT
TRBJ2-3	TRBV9	ASSVEASGGSTDTQY
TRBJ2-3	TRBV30	AWSAPTFTSGGFGDTQY
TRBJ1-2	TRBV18	ASSPPGSGGDYGYT
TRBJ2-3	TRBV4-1	ASSQDSGGTDTQY
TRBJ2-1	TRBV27	ASSLKVHYNEQF
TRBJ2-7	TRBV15	ATSRAQGPYEQY
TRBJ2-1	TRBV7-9	ASSPDFGGGFNEQF
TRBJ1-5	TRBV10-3	AISESGQGAYQPQH
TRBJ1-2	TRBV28	ASRAPGQGSYGYT
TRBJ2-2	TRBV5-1	ASSLELAGNTGELF
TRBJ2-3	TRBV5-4	ASSLAMGGGALDTQY
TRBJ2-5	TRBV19	ASSRGSSGGWETQY
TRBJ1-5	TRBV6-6	ASSPPGRNNNQPQH
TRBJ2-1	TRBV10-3	AISGTGESYNEQF
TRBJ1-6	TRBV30	AWRFQTLRASPLH
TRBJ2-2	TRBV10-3	AITTEGRTGELF
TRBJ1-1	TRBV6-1	ASSSQGTTEAF
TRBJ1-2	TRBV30	AWGQFYGYT
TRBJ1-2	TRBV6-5	ASGFGQIGQGYT
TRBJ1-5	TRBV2	ASSSETGHQPQH
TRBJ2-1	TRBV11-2	ASSSLAGRNEQF
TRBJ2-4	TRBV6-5	ASSGPRLAKNIQY
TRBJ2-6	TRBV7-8	ASSLHGSGANVLT
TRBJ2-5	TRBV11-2	ASSASGGGETQY